This section outlines one T cell receptor (beta chain) sequence together with its context. Its matching antigen is unknown. Sequencing was performed with immunoSEQ multiplex PCR; in TCRdb, only in-frame clones are kept and a portion is missing. Here the sample spans around 110,000 clones, 94% being singletons. CDR3 length equals 15 residues. Germline-derived CDR1 and CDR2 are SNHLY and FYNNEI. The germline V and J ends were trimmed by 4 bases and 0 bases, with 12 bases remaining between them. The record originates from a study of siplizumab effects on memory and regulatory T cells. Findings of the study overall: Among mappable alloreactive CD4+ clones, the Treg-derived fraction averaged approximately 73% with siplizumab versus about 26% in controls. Siplizumab significantly decreased alloreactive sequences from unstimulated CD4+ memory cells. Only a minority of proliferating CD4+ or CD8+ clones had an assignable naive or memory phenotype, with roughly 75-95% lacking one. It seemed that naive T cells were more diverse than memory cells and were major contributors to the alloresponse.

This clonotype originated in a human donor in good health. The chain employs TRBV2 and TRBJ1-1; D unclear. Sequenced input: non-Treg CD4+ T cells sorted from blood. DNA for the CDR3: TGTGCCAGCAGTGCGACTACTATCCTGAACACTGAAGCTTTCTTT. It specifies CASSATTILNTEAFF.